This TCR beta chain was identified during a study of T cell responses to AZD1222 COVID-19 vaccine. As for this clone: What it binds is not known.

Study outcomes and limitations: Every sample of the repertoires postdated the peak T cell response. Targeting of unmutated variant regions was reportedly seen in nearly half of spike-specific TCRs. Spike as a whole was targeted by vaccine-associated CD4 TCRs, dominant at 160-218 and 743-854. There were mostly white British donors and more females than males, and clonal diversity was possibly underestimated.

Some clones are missing from TCRdb's copy, which holds only in-frame ones; the method was immunoSEQ multiplex PCR. Of approximately 130,000 clones in the sample, over 85% are singletons; the top ten hold under 3.5%. From germline, CDR1 is LNHDA and CDR2 SQIVND (reference sequence). After removal of 5 bases from V and 4 bases from J, the junction contained 4 bases not matched to a gene. CDR3 length equals 13 residues. The TCR originated in an adult in good health. Sequencing was performed on peripheral blood, taken on day 0 of AZD1222 vaccination. The gene calls are TRBV19 and TRBJ1-1, with TRBD1 matching 7 bases. The CDR3 sequence: CASSVTGATEAFF. The CDR3, as DNA: TGTGCCAGTAGTGTCACAGGGGCCACTGAAGCTTTCTTT.